Listed below are T cell receptor beta chains from one sample, sequenced in a study of blood T cell repertoires in COVID-19. Here immunoSEQ multiplex PCR was the method, and the copy in TCRdb shows in-frame clones only, minus some. The table lists some 110,000 clones, roughly 80% of them singletons, with 20% to 30% in the top ten. The sequenced sample consisted of peripheral blood. These receptors were collected from a man aged 60 to 69 with acute or convalescent COVID-19. CDR3s include the opening cysteine and the closing phenylalanine or tryptophan. The D gene is left open where the match is weak. Where a row states a size, it is once, few, many or the class of an expanded clone; other rows omit it.

NA	TRBV11-2	TRBJ1-4	once	CASSRDVAGNEKLFF	TGTGCCAGCAGCCGGGACGTCGCGGGAAATGAAAAACTGTTTTTT
TRBD2	TRBV7-9	TRBJ2-7	NA	CASSTSAYYEQYF	TGTGCCAGCAGCACTAGCGCGTACTACGAGCAGTACTTC
NA	TRBV23-1	TRBJ1-1	once	CASDSDMNTEAFF	TGCGCCAGCGATAGTGACATGAACACTGAAGCTTTCTTT
NA	TRBV11-3	TRBJ1-4	NA	CASSGVNEKLFF	TGTGCCAGCAGCGGAGTAAATGAAAAACTGTTTTTT
NA	TRBV5-1	TRBJ1-6	NA	CASSVDNSVSYNSPLHF	TGCGCCAGCAGCGTAGACAACTCCGTCTCCTATAATTCACCCCTCCACTTT
TRBD2	TRBV27	TRBJ2-7	NA	CASSLLREGTTSYEQYF	TGTGCCAGCAGCCTCCTTAGGGAGGGAACGACGTCCTACGAGCAGTACTTC
NA	TRBV19	TRBJ1-6	few	CASSIALRGGRTLNSPLHF	TGTGCCAGTAGTATAGCCCTTCGCGGGGGCAGGACCCTTAATTCACCCCTCCACTTT
NA	TRBV28	TRBJ1-1	NA	CASTFQGPGNTEAFF	TGTGCCAGCACCTTCCAGGGGCCTGGGAACACTGAAGCTTTCTTT
NA	TRBV30	TRBJ1-4	once	CAWSVQLTGVNEKLFF	TGTGCCTGGAGTGTCCAATTGACAGGCGTTAATGAAAAACTGTTTTTT
TRBD1	TRBV27	TRBJ1-5	NA	CASTTGQGKPQHF	TGTGCCAGCACCACCGGACAGGGCAAGCCCCAGCATTTT
NA	TRBV5-6	TRBJ1-4	NA	CASSLRGAGNEKLFF	TGTGCCAGCAGCTTGAGGGGTGCGGGGAATGAAAAACTGTTTTTT
TRBD1	TRBV3-1/TRBV3-2	TRBJ2-5	NA	CASSQGTGEETQYF	TGTGCCAGCAGCCAGGGGACAGGGGAGGAGACCCAGTACTTC
TRBD1	TRBV2	TRBJ2-4	NA	CASSKIGTGTFEIAKNIQYF	TGTGCCAGCAGTAAAATAGGGACAGGGACGTTTGAGATAGCCAAAAACATTCAGTACTTC
TRBD2	TRBV10-2	TRBJ2-7	NA	CATTHGLADSYEQYF	TGCGCCACTACCCATGGACTAGCGGATTCCTACGAGCAGTACTTC
TRBD1	TRBV7-9	TRBJ1-6	NA	CASTSTGDSPLHF	TGTGCCAGCACCTCTACAGGGGATTCACCCCTCCACTTT
NA	TRBV5-4	TRBJ1-6	NA	CASSASGTTRSNSPLHF	TGTGCCAGCAGCGCCTCCGGGACAACGAGAAGTAATTCACCCCTCCACTTT
NA	TRBV4-1	TRBJ2-2	few	CASSQGEAGELFF	TGCGCCAGCAGCCAAGGCGAAGCCGGGGAGCTGTTTTTT
NA	TRBV6-1	TRBJ1-1	once	CASSETANTEAFF	TGTGCCAGCAGTGAAACAGCCAACACTGAAGCTTTCTTT
NA	TRBV7-9	TRBJ1-4	NA	CASSRGNLEKLFF	TGTGCCAGCAGCCGGGGAAATTTAGAAAAACTGTTTTTT
NA	TRBV7-8	TRBJ1-1	NA	CASSLLGGGAFF	TGTGCCAGCAGCTTACTGGGGGGGGGAGCTTTCTTT
NA	TRBV6-4	TRBJ1-1	NA	CASSLDTNTEAFF	TGTGCCAGCAGCCTGGACACGAACACTGAAGCTTTCTTT
TRBD1	TRBV28	TRBJ1-1	NA	CASSFLGQMNTEAFF	TGTGCCAGCAGTTTTTTGGGACAGATGAACACTGAAGCTTTCTTT
NA	TRBV10-3	TRBJ1-5	NA	CAISESIPGAPQPQHF	TGTGCCATCAGTGAGTCGATCCCAGGGGCCCCTCAGCCCCAGCATTTT
NA	TRBV29-1	TRBJ2-2	NA	CSAGGGGGHTGELFF	TGCAGCGCCGGAGGTGGTGGAGGGCACACCGGGGAGCTGTTTTTT
TRBD2	TRBV2	TRBJ2-2	NA	CASTLAGGPTGELFF	TGTGCCAGCACTCTAGCGGGAGGGCCCACCGGGGAGCTGTTTTTT
TRBD2	TRBV28	TRBJ2-7	NA	CASSFTSDLYEQYF	TGTGCCAGCAGTTTTACTAGCGATCTTTACGAGCAGTACTTC
TRBD1	TRBV10-3	TRBJ2-7	NA	CAISDPGQGIEQYF	TGTGCCATCAGTGATCCCGGACAGGGCATCGAGCAGTACTTC
TRBD1	TRBV25-1	TRBJ2-1	NA	CASVRDRGVVNEQFF	TGTGCCAGCGTCCGGGACAGGGGGGTAGTCAATGAGCAGTTCTTC
NA	TRBV10-3	TRBJ2-7	NA	CAISESGSGSYEQYF	TGTGCCATCAGTGAGTCTGGGAGTGGGTCCTACGAGCAGTACTTC
NA	TRBV4-1	TRBJ2-3	NA	CASSRQTGPRGDTQYF	TGCGCCAGCAGCCGTCAGACAGGCCCTAGGGGAGATACGCAGTATTTT